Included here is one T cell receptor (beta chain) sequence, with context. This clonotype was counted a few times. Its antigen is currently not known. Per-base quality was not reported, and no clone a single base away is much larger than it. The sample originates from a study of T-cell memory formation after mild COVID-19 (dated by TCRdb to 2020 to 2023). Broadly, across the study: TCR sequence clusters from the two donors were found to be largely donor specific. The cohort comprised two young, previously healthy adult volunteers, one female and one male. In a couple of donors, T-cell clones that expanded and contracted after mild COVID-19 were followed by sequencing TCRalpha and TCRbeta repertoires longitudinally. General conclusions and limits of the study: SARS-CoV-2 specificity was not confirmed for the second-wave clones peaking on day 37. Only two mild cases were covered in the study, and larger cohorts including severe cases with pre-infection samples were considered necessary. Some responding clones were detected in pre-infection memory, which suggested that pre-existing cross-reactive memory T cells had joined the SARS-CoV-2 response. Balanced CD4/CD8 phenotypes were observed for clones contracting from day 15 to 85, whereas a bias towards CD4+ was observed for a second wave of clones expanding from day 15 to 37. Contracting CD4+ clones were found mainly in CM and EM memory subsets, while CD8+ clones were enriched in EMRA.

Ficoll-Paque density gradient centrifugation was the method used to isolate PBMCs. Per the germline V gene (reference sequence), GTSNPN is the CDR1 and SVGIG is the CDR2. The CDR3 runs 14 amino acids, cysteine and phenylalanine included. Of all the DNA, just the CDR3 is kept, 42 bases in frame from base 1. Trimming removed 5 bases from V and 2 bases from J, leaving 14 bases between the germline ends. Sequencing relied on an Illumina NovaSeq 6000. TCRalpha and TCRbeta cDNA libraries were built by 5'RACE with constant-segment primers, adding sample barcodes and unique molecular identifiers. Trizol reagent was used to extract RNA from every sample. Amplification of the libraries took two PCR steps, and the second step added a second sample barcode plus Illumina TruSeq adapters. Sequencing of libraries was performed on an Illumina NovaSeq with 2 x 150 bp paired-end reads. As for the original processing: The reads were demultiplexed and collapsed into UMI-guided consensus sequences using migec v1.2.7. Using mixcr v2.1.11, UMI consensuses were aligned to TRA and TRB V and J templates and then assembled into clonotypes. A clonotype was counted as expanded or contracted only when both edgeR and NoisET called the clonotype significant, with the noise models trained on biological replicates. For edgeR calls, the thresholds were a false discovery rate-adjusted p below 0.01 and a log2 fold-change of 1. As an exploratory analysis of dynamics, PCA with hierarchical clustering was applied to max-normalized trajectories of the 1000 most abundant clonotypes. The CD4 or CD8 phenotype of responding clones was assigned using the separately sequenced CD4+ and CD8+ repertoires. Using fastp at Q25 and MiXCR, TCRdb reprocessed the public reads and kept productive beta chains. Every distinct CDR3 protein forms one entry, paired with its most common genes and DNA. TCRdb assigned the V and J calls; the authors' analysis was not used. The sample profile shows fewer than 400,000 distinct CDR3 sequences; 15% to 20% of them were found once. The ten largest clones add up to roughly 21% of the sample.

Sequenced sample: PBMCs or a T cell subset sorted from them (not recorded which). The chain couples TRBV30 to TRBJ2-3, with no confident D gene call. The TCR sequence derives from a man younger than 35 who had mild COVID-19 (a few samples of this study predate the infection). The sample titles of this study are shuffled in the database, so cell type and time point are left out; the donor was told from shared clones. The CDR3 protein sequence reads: CAWCSVGFTDTQYF. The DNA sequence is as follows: TGTGCCTGGTGTTCAGTCGGGTTCACAGATACGCAGTATTTT. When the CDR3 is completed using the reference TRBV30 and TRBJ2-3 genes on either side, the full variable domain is SQTIHQWPATLVQPVGSPLSLECTVEGTSNPNLYWYRQAAGRGLQLLFYSVGIGQISSEVPQNLSASRPQDRQFILSSKKLLLSDSGFYLCAWCSVGFTDTQYFGPGTRLTVL.